Described below is a single T cell receptor (beta chain) sequence and its context. The data were taken from a study of T cells after yellow fever vaccination. Study context: Four memory subsets, EM, EMRA, CM and Tscm, were sorted by CD3, CD45RA, CCR7, CD95. Study-wide results and limits: Almost none of the vaccine-responding clonotypes turned up in sorted memory subsets on day 0, the data showed.

J lost 4 bases, V lost 0 bases, and 8 bases had no gene match. The V gene's germline CDR1 is SGHVS and CDR2 FQNEAQ. There are 17 residues in the CDR3. Template switching with 5'RACE generated the TCR cDNA and added a universal primer site and UMIs. A single record per CDR3 protein comes from TCRdb applying MiXCR to the 5' RACE reads. The data show about 42,000 distinct CDR3 sequences, around 6.8% seen once. The sequence was obtained from a man aged 30 to 39 who received the YFV17D yellow fever vaccine. The chain combines TRBV7-8 with TRBJ1-2, with TRBD1 identical over 10 bases. The sample consisted of PBMCs, either bulk or a sorted T-cell subset (CD4+, CD8+, memory, or dextramer-sorted; not recorded which), taken 45 days after the yellow fever booster vaccination. CDR3 in amino acids: CASSLAQGTGEGYGYTF. The CDR3 nucleotides read TGTGCCAGCAGCTTAGCCCAAGGGACAGGGGAGGGCTATGGCTACACCTTC.